These 9 T cell receptor beta chains were all obtained from the same sample, sequenced in a study of T-cell reconstitution after alpha-beta-depleted transplantation in children. Preparation of the TCRbeta library was carried out with unique molecular identifiers. TCRdb redid the calling of the PCR reads with MiXCR, one entry per CDR3 protein. This repertoire shows around 200,000 distinct CDR3 sequences, approximately 9.5% found once; its top ten account for over 5.5%. The starting material was PBMCs from the stem cell graft donor, obtained from the stem cell graft. The receptors derive from a human donor who donated a stem cell graft to a child with acute lymphoblastic leukemia.

This rearrangement joins TRBV20-1 to TRBJ2-1; unclear D gene. V lost 4 bases to trimming and J lost 2 bases, with 12 bases between them. The CDR3 has 14 amino acids. The germline gives CDR1 DFQATT, CDR2 SNEGSKA (reference sequence). In DNA, the CDR3 is TGCAGTGCTACCACTGGGTCAGCCTACAATGAGCAGTTCTTC. It yields the protein CSATTGSAYNEQFF.

This chain links TRBV14 with TRBJ2-1, with D perhaps TRBD2 (5 bases). Germline V lookup: CDR1 SGHDN, CDR2 FVKESK. V lost 4 bases and J 10 bases, leaving 11 bases between the germline ends. The CDR3 is 12 residues long. The CDR3 sequence is CASSPLVQEQFF. The CDR3 nucleotides are TGTGCCAGCAGCCCACTAGTGCAGGAGCAGTTCTTC.

The chain uses TRBV5-1 and TRBJ2-2; a weak D match, TRBD1 (5 bases). Deletions cut 0 bases from V and 6 bases from J, with 12 bases between. This CDR3 has 15 residues. Germline loops: CDR1 SGHRS, CDR2 YFSETQ. The CDR3 region is CASSLGQFFPGELFF. The CDR3 nucleotides are TGCGCCAGCAGCTTGGGACAGTTTTTTCCCGGGGAGCTGTTTTTT.

With regard to this clonotype: Since a much larger clone is just one base distant, this may be a read error. In this CDR3 the conserved last residue, phenylalanine or tryptophan, is missing, so a read error is likely. This chain links TRBV24-1 with TRBJ1-2; D may be TRBD1 (6 bases). Germline values: CDR1 KGHDR, CDR2 SFDVKD. The ends were cut back, 12 bases at V and 2 bases at J, with 18 bases in the middle. The CDR3 spans 14 residues. The CDR3 region has the DNA TGTGCCCCCCCTCCCCCAGGGGCCAACTATGGCTACACCTAC. Encoded protein: CAPPPPGANYGYTY.

The chain is built from TRBV5-1 and TRBJ2-7, with 10 positions matching TRBD2. The germline gives CDR1 SGHRS, CDR2 YFSETQ. This CDR3 has 14 amino acids. V was pared by 2 bases and J by 5 bases, with 4 bases of the junction left unmatched. In DNA, the CDR3 is TGCGCCAGCAGCTTCGGGACTAGCGTAGACGAGCAGTACTTC. Amino acid sequence: CASSFGTSVDEQYF.

V is TRBV3-1 and J is TRBJ2-6; possibly TRBD2 for D (5 bases). V shed 2 bases and J shed 0 bases, with 14 bases lying between them. The CDR3 runs 18 residues. The germline CDR1 and CDR2 sequences are LGHDT and YNNKEL (reference sequence). CDR3 bases: TGTGCCAGCAGCCAAAGAGGGCAGAGACGCTCTGGGGCCAACGTCCTGACTTTC. Amino acid sequence: CASSQRGQRRSGANVLTF.

This clonotype came up a few times. The rearrangement links TRBV28 to TRBJ1-2; D gene ambiguous. This CDR3 contains 14 residues. The V end lost 3 bases, the J end lost 7 bases, and 15 bases lay between the germline ends. CDR1 is MDHEN and CDR2 is SYDVKM in the germline V gene. The CDR3 DNA reads TGTGCCAGCAGTTTGCGGCCGAGTCTGGGTGGCTACACCTTC. Residues: CASSLRPSLGGYTF.

This clonotype turned up a few times. This chain uses TRBV29-1 with TRBJ2-1, with 10 bases matching TRBD2. This CDR3 has 15 amino acids. CDR1 and CDR2 from the germline V gene are SQVTM and ANQGSEA. J gave up 3 bases and V 4 bases, and 6 bases lay outside the gene matches. CDR3 nucleotides: TGCAGCGTTGCCCAGGCTAGCGGGGGCTACAATGAGCAGTTCTTC. Its protein is CSVAQASGGYNEQFF.

The CDR3 protein is CASSLGGLWGGNQETQYF. Here the CDR3 DNA reads TGTGCCAGCAGCTTAGGGGGTTTGTGGGGCGGGAACCAAGAGACCCAGTACTTC. The chain has TRBV11-2 and TRBJ2-5, with TRBD2 as a possible D gene (6 bases). From germline, CDR1 is SGHAT and CDR2 FQNNGV. This CDR3 comprises 18 residues. V lost 1 base and J lost 0, with 18 bases in between.